This T cell receptor beta chain was sequenced for a study of Ad26.COV2.S vaccination and SARS-CoV-2 variants. Study-level results: Responses of spike-specific T cells (both CD8+ and CD4+) reportedly showed substantial breadth after vaccination. Spike-specific TCR breadth ran higher among vaccine recipients than placebo recipients.

V lost 6 bases to trimming and J lost 5 bases, with 20 bases between them. The CDR3 runs 16 residues. Germline CDR1 reads MNHEY; CDR2 reads SMNVEV (reference sequence). Libraries were prepared by immunoSEQ multiplex PCR; TCRdb keeps only in-frame clonotypes and omits some of them. The table shows 300,000 to 450,000 clones, with 92% occurring only once. A word on this clone: Its antigen remains unknown.

This sequence was found in a human donor who had recovered from COVID-19. The chain links TRBV27 to TRBJ1-5, with D possibly TRBD1 on 6 matching bases. Sequences were derived from peripheral blood, sampled after recovery from COVID-19. The CDR3, as DNA: TGTGCCAGCAGCAGCGGCGGGGGGCCCGGCCATCAGCCCCAGCATTTT. Amino acid sequence: CASSSGGGPGHQPQHF.